A single sample gave rise to the 31 T cell receptor beta chains below, sequenced in a study of T-cell reconstitution after alpha-beta-depleted transplantation in children. Researchers prepared the TCRbeta library using unique molecular identifiers, the study reports. TCRdb ran MiXCR on the PCR reads and lists one entry per CDR3 protein. The sample contains roughly 350,000 distinct CDR3 sequences, roughly 16% of which appear only once. Sample: PBMCs, mostly from graft donor cells, taken 360 days after TCRalphabeta/CD19-depleted stem cell transplant. The receptors here all came from a male patient aged 2-15 years who had a stem cell transplant for acute lymphoblastic leukemia, so the T cells may come from the graft donor.

This chain connects TRBV7-9 to TRBJ2-6, with a tentative D call TRBD1 (6 bases). The CDR3 covers 17 residues. Trimming shortened V by 1 base and J by 3 bases, and 13 bases separated the two germline ends. In germline, CDR1 is SEHNR, CDR2 FQNEAQ (reference sequence). In DNA, the CDR3 is TGTGCCAGCAGCTTAGGGTTTCAGGGGCTTGGGGCCAACGTCCTGACTTTC. Translated: CASSLGFQGLGANVLTF.

This clonotype was seen many times. This chain links TRBV10-1 with TRBJ2-2, with 7 bases lining up with TRBD2. Germline CDR1 and CDR2: WNHNN and SYGVQD (reference sequence). J was trimmed by 0 bases and V by 6 bases; bases with no gene match: 4. CDR3 length: 15 amino acids. The CDR3 bases are TGCGCCAGCAGCCATACTAGCGCGAACACCGGGGAGCTGTTTTTT. It codes for CASSHTSANTGELFF.

This clonotype was recorded at least ten times. V is TRBV12-3 or TRBV12-4 and J is TRBJ2-3, with D perhaps assigned TRBD1 or TRBD2 (5 bases each). The CDR3 is 17 amino acids. The V and J ends lost 1 base and 0 bases respectively, with 14 bases between them. The CDR3 sequence: CASSLVSPGPSTDTQYF. The CDR3 DNA follows: TGTGCCAGCAGTTTAGTTAGCCCGGGACCCAGCACAGATACGCAGTATTTT.

This clonotype showed up just a few times. V is TRBV18 and J is TRBJ2-7, with a possible D match to TRBD1 (6 bases). Germline V gives CDR1 KGHSH, CDR2 LQKENI. V was cut by 0 bases and J by 7 bases, with 16 bases left in between. This CDR3 is 15 amino acids long. The CDR3 nucleotides read TGTGCCAGCTCACCACCGAACAGGGTACGGGGAGAGCAGTACTTC. This gives the protein CASSPPNRVRGEQYF.

This clonotype was recorded a few times. The genes are TRBV2 and TRBJ2-1, with no clear D. V was pared by 1 base and J by 0 bases, with 7 bases between. This CDR3 contains 15 residues. CDR1 and CDR2 (germline): SNHLY, FYNNEI. The CDR3 loop reads CASSEGTDSYNEQFF. Here the CDR3 DNA reads TGTGCCAGCAGTGAAGGAACGGACTCCTACAATGAGCAGTTCTTC.

This clonotype was seen ten or more times. J is TRBJ1-1 and V is TRBV20-1; the D gene is possibly TRBD1 (6 bases). This CDR3 has 14 amino acids. CDR1 is DFQATT, CDR2 SNEGSKA, per germline (reference sequence). Trimming cost V 0 bases and J 6 bases, with 14 bases left between them. The CDR3 is CSARETQGWPEAFF. CDR3 DNA sequence: TGCAGTGCTAGAGAGACACAGGGTTGGCCTGAAGCTTTCTTT.

This clonotype was recorded a few times. This rearrangement joins TRBV12-3 or TRBV12-4 to TRBJ2-5, with 7 bases aligning to TRBD2. With 1 base clipped from V and 5 bases from J, the junction kept 10 bases outside the gene matches. The CDR3 loop spans 16 amino acids. The CDR3 sequence is CASSLGRGGGGETQYF. In DNA, the CDR3 is TGTGCCAGCAGTTTAGGACGTGGTGGCGGGGGTGAGACCCAGTACTTC.

In this sample, this clonotype turned up a few times. The chain is built from TRBV6-1 and TRBJ2-1; D gene uncertain. Germline V gives CDR1 MNHNS, CDR2 SASEGT. The V end lost 6 bases, the J end lost 0 bases, and 9 bases lay between the germline ends. The CDR3 runs to 14 residues. The DNA for the CDR3 is TGTGCCAGCAGGAAAAGAGCCTCCTACAATGAGCAGTTCTTC. This translates into CASRKRASYNEQFF.

V and J are TRBV10-3 and TRBJ2-6, with 9 bases aligning to TRBD1. Trimming at V came to 10 bases and at J to 0 bases, leaving 4 bases not matched to a gene. CDR3 length equals 15 residues. Germline V gene lookup returns CDR1 ENHRY and CDR2 SYGVKD. The CDR3 region is CATDRGYSGANVLTF. The CDR3 nucleotides read TGTGCCACCGACAGGGGGTACTCTGGGGCCAACGTCCTGACTTTC.

At least ten counts were recorded for this clonotype. This chain uses TRBV6-2 or TRBV6-3 with TRBJ2-1; 7 bases match TRBD1. CDR1 is MNHEY and CDR2 is SVGEGT in the germline V gene. With 0 bases clipped from V and 1 base from J, the junction kept 0 bases outside the gene matches. This CDR3 region has 15 residues. The CDR3 coding sequence is TGTGCCAGCAGTTACTCGGACAGGTCCTACAATGAGCAGTTCTTC. This encodes CASSYSDRSYNEQFF.

This clonotype showed up many times. The rearrangement joins TRBV12-3 or TRBV12-4 to TRBJ2-3, with 7 bases that match TRBD2. This CDR3 is 14 amino acids long. Trimming at V came to 3 bases and at J to 5 bases, leaving 5 bases not matched to a gene. The CDR3 region has the DNA TGTGCCAGCAGTTTGTGGGAGGGCGGAGATACGCAGTATTTT. Encoded protein: CASSLWEGGDTQYF.

The chain employs TRBV6-1 and TRBJ2-3, with D possibly matching TRBD2 (6 bases). Germline-derived CDR1 and CDR2 are MNHNS and SASEGT. V gave up 9 bases and J gave up 0 bases, with 13 bases separating them. The CDR3 runs 14 residues. The DNA of the CDR3 is TGTGCCAGGGTGGGGGGAGGTAGCACAGATACGCAGTATTTT. It codes for CARVGGGSTDTQYF.

This clonotype was seen just once. The chain employs TRBV20-1 and TRBJ1-5; D unresolved. The length of the CDR3 is 14 residues. V lost 3 bases to trimming and J lost 0 bases, with 9 bases between them. CDR1 DFQATT and CDR2 SNEGSKA come from the germline V gene (reference sequence). The chain's CDR3 is CSASSGNSNQPQHF. Written as DNA, the CDR3 is TGCAGTGCTAGTTCGGGGAATAGCAATCAGCCCCAGCATTTT.

The chain uses TRBV7-9 and TRBJ2-3, with a tentative D call TRBD1 (5 bases). The CDR3 is 17 residues long. Trimming removed 5 bases from V and 0 bases from J, with 18 bases in between. CDR1 and CDR2 (germline): SEHNR, FQNEAQ (reference sequence). This chain's CDR3 is CASSPPMLGESTDTQYF. The DNA for the CDR3 is TGTGCCAGCAGCCCCCCCATGCTAGGGGAAAGCACAGATACGCAGTATTTT.

This clonotype was picked up a small number of times. V gene TRBV7-9 combines with J gene TRBJ2-1; 7 bases are shared with TRBD2. The CDR3 covers 15 residues. Unmatched junction bases numbered 6, after V lost 2 bases and J lost 5 bases. CDR1 and CDR2 (germline): SEHNR, FQNEAQ (reference sequence). DNA of the CDR3: TGTGCCAGCAGCTTATCCAGCGGGAATGACAATGAGCAGTTCTTC. This sequence encodes CASSLSSGNDNEQFF.

The V gene is TRBV29-1, the J gene TRBJ1-4; D unresolved. The CDR3 is made up of 12 amino acids. Germline-derived CDR1 and CDR2 are SQVTM and ANQGSEA. V gave up 6 bases and J gave up 4 bases, with 9 bases separating them. The CDR3 reads CSVTGYNEKLFF. The DNA of the CDR3 is TGCAGCGTGACCGGGTATAATGAAAAACTGTTTTTT.

The chain joins TRBV5-6 to TRBJ2-7, with 8 bases lining up with TRBD2. The CDR3 runs 13 residues. V trimming: 4 bases; J trimming: 4 bases; junction bases outside the gene matches: 4. The V gene's germline CDR1 is SGHDT and CDR2 YYEEEE. DNA for the CDR3: TGTGCCAGCAGCCATAGCGGGAATTACGAGCAGTACTTC. As protein: CASSHSGNYEQYF.

In this sample, this clonotype turned up many times. The J gene is TRBJ1-5, the V gene TRBV2; tentatively, D is TRBD1 (5 bases). Trimming removed 2 bases at V and 16 bases at J, with 21 bases between. CDR3 length: 14 residues. The germline V gene has CDR1 SNHLY and CDR2 FYNNEI. As DNA, the CDR3 is TGTGCCAGCAGTGAAAAAGTTCAGGGTGCGAGGGAACATTTT. Protein: CASSEKVQGAREHF.

V is TRBV6-2 or TRBV6-3 and J is TRBJ2-2; possible D gene TRBD1, 6 bases. The germline V and J ends were trimmed by 7 bases and 5 bases, with 14 bases remaining between them. CDR3 length equals 14 residues. Per germline, CDR1 MNHEY and CDR2 SVGEGT. The CDR3 region is CASTHRASTGELFF. The DNA for the CDR3 is TGTGCCAGCACCCACAGGGCGAGTACCGGGGAGCTGTTTTTT.

V gene TRBV4-1 combines with J gene TRBJ1-1; D unclear. The CDR3 is 12 residues long. Trimming removed 5 bases at V and 8 bases at J, with 12 bases between. CDR1 and CDR2 (germline): MGHRA, YSYEKL. The CDR3 DNA reads as TGCGCCAGCAGCGGCGAAAACCTCGAAGCTTTCTTT. Its translation is CASSGENLEAFF.

V is TRBV28 and J is TRBJ1-5, with 7 bases aligning to TRBD1. Losses at the gene ends were 8 bases for V and 3 bases for J; bases not matched to a gene: 7. This CDR3 contains 14 residues. The germline V gene has CDR1 MDHEN and CDR2 SYDVKM. The CDR3 nucleotides read TGTGCCAGCTCCGAGACAGGGTCCAATCAGCCCCAGCATTTT. It encodes CASSETGSNQPQHF.

The chain combines TRBV25-1 with TRBJ2-3, with D unresolved. Germline assignment: CDR1 MGHDK and CDR2 SYGVNS. Trimming stripped 1 base from V and 0 bases from J, with 5 bases between. CDR3 size: 14 residues. For the CDR3, the DNA is TGTGCCAGCAGTGAATGGGCTAGCACAGATACGCAGTATTTT. As protein: CASSEWASTDTQYF.

This chain uses TRBV6-2 or TRBV6-3 with TRBJ2-1; either TRBD1 or TRBD2 may fit D (5 bases each). CDR3 length: 12 amino acids. Germline-derived CDR1 and CDR2 are MNHEY and SVGEGT. Trimming stripped 2 bases from V and 14 bases from J, with 13 bases between. This CDR3 is CASSYLEGREFF. The CDR3, as DNA: TGTGCCAGCAGTTACCTAGAGGGGCGGGAGTTCTTC.

The CDR3 protein is CASSRTDFTGELFF. Here the CDR3 DNA reads TGTGCCAGCAGCCGGACAGACTTCACCGGGGAGCTGTTTTTT. The J gene is TRBJ2-2, the V gene TRBV6-2 or TRBV6-3, with D perhaps matching TRBD1 (6 bases). Trimming shortened V by 6 bases and J by 4 bases, and 12 bases separated the two germline ends. Germline loops: CDR1 MNHEY, CDR2 SVGEGT. The CDR3 runs to 14 residues.

This clonotype has only a few counts. The chain carries TRBV4-3 and TRBJ1-2, with 7 bases identical to TRBD1. The CDR3 is made up of 17 amino acids. CDR1 is LGHNA and CDR2 is YSLEER in the germline V gene. Losses at the gene ends were 2 bases for V and 2 bases for J; bases not matched to a gene: 11. As DNA, the CDR3 is TGCGCCAGCAGCCAACTCCCGACAGGGCGGTACAACTATGGCTACACCTTC. This gives the protein CASSQLPTGRYNYGYTF.

The J gene is TRBJ1-1, the V gene TRBV29-1, with TRBD1 matching 9 bases. This CDR3 contains 13 residues. Losses at the gene ends were 7 bases for V and 1 base for J; bases not matched to a gene: 4. Germline V gene lookup returns CDR1 SQVTM and CDR2 ANQGSEA. The CDR3 here is CSAGTGKNTEAFF. The CDR3 nucleotides read TGCAGCGCAGGGACAGGGAAGAACACTGAAGCTTTCTTT.

This clonotype was counted a few times. The rearrangement links TRBV7-9 to TRBJ2-5; TRBD2 aligns across 12 bases. Germline CDR1 is SEHNR and CDR2 is FQNEAQ (reference sequence). The CDR3 extends over 17 amino acids. The junction had 7 bases not matched to a gene; V was cut back by 2 bases and J by 3 bases. This chain's CDR3 is CASSLRTSGRLKETQYF. CDR3 sequence (DNA): TGTGCCAGCAGCTTACGCACTAGCGGGAGGCTTAAAGAGACCCAGTACTTC.

The genes are TRBV29-1 and TRBJ2-1, with a tentative D call TRBD2 (7 bases). The CDR3 runs 12 residues. With 7 bases removed from V and 9 bases from J, the gap between germline ends came to 16 bases. Germline V gene sequence: CDR1 SQVTM, CDR2 ANQGSEA. The CDR3: CSGERGGGEQFF. CDR3 nucleotides: TGCAGCGGAGAGAGGGGGGGTGGTGAGCAGTTCTTC.

The sample holds many counts of this clonotype. The gene calls are TRBV27 and TRBJ2-7; no clear D gene. The CDR3 has 13 amino acids. CDR1 and CDR2 from the germline V gene are MNHEY and SMNVEV (reference sequence). With 0 bases removed from V and 3 bases from J, the gap between germline ends came to 6 bases. CDR3 DNA: TGTGCCAGCAGTTTATCGCCAGACTACGAGCAGTACTTC. Protein: CASSLSPDYEQYF.

The V and J genes are TRBV6-2 or TRBV6-3 and TRBJ1-1; D call uncertain. V lost 6 bases to trimming and J lost 0 bases, with 11 bases between them. This CDR3 comprises 14 residues. Germline V gene sequence: CDR1 MNHEY, CDR2 SVGEGT. The CDR3 region has the DNA TGTGCCAGCAGCGGCGTTAATCTGAACACTGAAGCTTTCTTT. Its protein product is CASSGVNLNTEAFF.

This rearrangement joins TRBV5-1 to TRBJ2-7; 8 bases match TRBD2. Germline trimming cut 0 bases from V and 0 bases from J; bases unmatched to any gene: 5. Germline CDR1 SGHRS, CDR2 YFSETQ. The CDR3 is 16 residues long. In nucleotides, the CDR3 is TGCGCCAGCAGCTTGGGCGGTAGCGGGATCTCCTACGAGCAGTACTTC. This encodes CASSLGGSGISYEQYF.